This T cell receptor (beta chain) appears in the sequencing data of a study of cytomegalovirus exposure and HLA in healthy donors. Comments on this clone: No antigen is known for it.

General study results and limits: In a later analysis, specific HLA alleles were associated with some 16,000 TCR beta sequences at a 0.05 false discovery rate. The authors later linked a missense DCLRE1C variant to TCR beta V- and J-gene trimming. Across donors, presence/absence analyses took sequencing depth to be roughly uniform.

The PCR ran on 60 Vbeta and 13 Jbeta primers. Study processing details: Later analysis identified tens of millions of unique TCR beta chains, about 11 million shared. Method: immunoSEQ multiplex PCR; TCRdb's copy keeps in-frame clones and lacks some. V and J calls and clone size are given by that table; D and trimming were obtained from the DNA. The sample lists hundreds of thousands of clones, 65% to 85% occurring once. The CDR3 contains 14 residues. Looked up from germline, CDR1 is SGHDT and CDR2 is YYEEEE. V dropped 4 bases and J dropped 6 bases, with 17 bases sitting between them. The rearrangement joins TRBV5-6 to TRBJ2-7, with a weak D call TRBD1 (5 bases). Sequenced input: PBMCs. This receptor was taken from a female donor in good health and CMV-seronegative. For the CDR3, the DNA is TGTGCCAGCAGCCCTGGGCCAGGGTTTACCGAGCAGTACTTC. This sequence encodes CASSPGPGFTEQYF.